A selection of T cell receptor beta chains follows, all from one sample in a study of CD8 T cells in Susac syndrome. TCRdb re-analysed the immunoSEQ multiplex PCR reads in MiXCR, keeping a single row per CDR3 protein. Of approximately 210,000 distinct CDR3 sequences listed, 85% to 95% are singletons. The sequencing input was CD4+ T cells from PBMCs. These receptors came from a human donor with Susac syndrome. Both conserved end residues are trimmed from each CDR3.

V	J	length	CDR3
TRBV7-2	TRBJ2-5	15	ASSHNLDRGRQETQY
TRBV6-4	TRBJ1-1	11	ASSAETGAEAF
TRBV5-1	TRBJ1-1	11	ASSLDTNTEAF
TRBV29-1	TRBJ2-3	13	SVEERGGGTDTQY
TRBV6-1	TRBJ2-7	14	ASRQTPGFRFYEQY
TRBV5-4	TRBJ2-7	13	ASSLGSGGPYEQY
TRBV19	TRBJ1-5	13	ASTVEWDSGQPQH
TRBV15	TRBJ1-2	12	ATSRRRSNYGYT
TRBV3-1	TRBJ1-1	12	ASSRWRGYTEAF
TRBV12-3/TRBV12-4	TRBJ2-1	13	ASSLYGREDNEQF
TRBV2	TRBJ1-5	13	ASRGAGALGQPQH
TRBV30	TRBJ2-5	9	AWSSGQAEY
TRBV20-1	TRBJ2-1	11	SARVGGTTEQF
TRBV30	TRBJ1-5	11	AWSGGYSQPQH